Listed below are T cell receptor beta chains from one sample, sequenced in a study of T cell responses to AZD1222 COVID-19 vaccine. Sequencing was performed with immunoSEQ multiplex PCR; in TCRdb, only in-frame clones are kept and a portion is missing. The table shows approximately 180,000 clones, with about nine tenths occurring only once. The sequencing here drew on peripheral blood, taken on day 0 of AZD1222 vaccination. These TCRs come from an adult in good health. Each CDR3 is given with its conserved first and last residue. Each record gives: J gene, D gene, CDR3 length, clone size, V gene, CDR3 DNA, CDR3 protein. The D gene is left open where the match is weak. Some rows mark clone size as missing; the rest say once, few, many or name a class of expanded clone.

>TRBJ1-5|-|13|few|TRBV2
TGTGCCAGCAGTGGAGGAAGCAATCAGCCCCAGCATTTT
CASSGGSNQPQHF
>TRBJ2-7|-|17|-|TRBV5-6
TGTGCCAGCAGCTCGAATCACCTCCGGGACAACTGGGGTGAGCAGTACTTC
CASSSNHLRDNWGEQYF
>TRBJ2-1|-|15|-|TRBV9
TGTGCCAGCAGCCCGACTGGACTCCCCTACAATGAGCAGTTCTTC
CASSPTGLPYNEQFF
>TRBJ1-4|TRBD1|13|-|TRBV30
TGTGCCCTGGGACAGGGGGCCCAAGAAAAACTGTTTTTT
CALGQGAQEKLFF
>TRBJ2-1|-|12|-|TRBV5-1
TGCGCCAGCAGCGAAGAGTGGGGTGAGCAGTTCTTC
CASSEEWGEQFF
>TRBJ1-1|-|13|-|TRBV29-1
TGCAGCGTTCCCAGGGTAGGAATCACTGAAGCTTTCTTT
CSVPRVGITEAFF
>TRBJ1-5|-|15|once|TRBV6-6
TGTGCCAGCAGGGAACAGGGTATCAGCAATCAGCCCCAGCATTTT
CASREQGISNQPQHF
>TRBJ2-3|TRBD1|12|-|TRBV7-9
TGTGCCAGCAGCCAGACAGGGGGTACGCAGTATTTT
CASSQTGGTQYF
>TRBJ1-1|TRBD1|15|-|TRBV3-1/TRBV3-2
TGTGCCAGCAGCCGAGGACAGGGGGAGGTCACTGAAGCTTTCTTT
CASSRGQGEVTEAFF
>TRBJ2-6|-|17|few|TRBV27
TGTGCCAGCAGTTTGACTCCCCCCCTCTCTGGGGCCAACGTCCTGACTTTC
CASSLTPPLSGANVLTF
>TRBJ2-3|-|13|-|TRBV10-2
TGCGCCAGCAGCCTCGGCCCCGGAGATACGCAGTATTTT
CASSLGPGDTQYF
>TRBJ2-1|TRBD2|15|-|TRBV5-1
TGCGCCAGCAGCTTAACTAGCGGGGGGCTCGGTGAGCAGTTCTTC
CASSLTSGGLGEQFF
>TRBJ2-7|-|15|few|TRBV19
TGTGCCAGTAATCTTCGTGGAGGGCCCTCCTACGAGCAGTACTTC
CASNLRGGPSYEQYF
>TRBJ1-1|-|14|-|TRBV2
TGTGCCAGCAGTGAGGGGCAATTCAACACTGAAGCTTTCTTT
CASSEGQFNTEAFF
>TRBJ2-5|TRBD2|14|-|TRBV3-1/TRBV3-2
TGTGCCAGCAGCCATAGCGGGGGCGAAGAGACCCAGTACTTC
CASSHSGGEETQYF
>TRBJ2-7|TRBD1|18|-|TRBV7-9
TGTGCCAGCAGCTCCGTGAGCTCTACCCGGGACAGCCACTACGAGCAGTACTTC
CASSSVSSTRDSHYEQYF
>TRBJ2-2|TRBD1|17|-|TRBV4-3
TGCGCCAGCAGCCAAGAGCCGAGACAGGGGGTCACCGGGGAGCTGTTTTTT
CASSQEPRQGVTGELFF
>TRBJ1-1|-|12|-|TRBV5-1
TGCGCCAGCTCATTTGGGGGAACTGAAGCTTTCTTT
CASSFGGTEAFF
>TRBJ2-1|TRBD2|17|-|TRBV5-4
TGTGCCAGCAGCTCTGGGACTAGCGGGGGAGGCGGGTTTGAGCAGTTCTTC
CASSSGTSGGGGFEQFF
>TRBJ2-2|-|11|-|TRBV7-9
TGTGCCAGCAGGGACTCTGGGGAGCTGTTTTTT
CASRDSGELFF
>TRBJ2-5|-|13|-|TRBV10-3
TGTGCCATCAGTGAGTCGTTTGGGGGGACCCAGTACTTC
CAISESFGGTQYF
>TRBJ1-1|TRBD1|13|-|TRBV7-2
TGTGCCAGCAGCTTGGGAGGGGGCGCGGATGCTTTCTTT
CASSLGGGADAFF
>TRBJ1-2|-|14|-|TRBV4-2
TGTGCCAGCAGCCAAGTTCCAACTAACTATGGCTACACCTTC
CASSQVPTNYGYTF
>TRBJ1-1|-|14|-|TRBV18
TGTGCCAGCTCACCGCCTTACGGGGTCACTGAAGCTTTCTTT
CASSPPYGVTEAFF
>TRBJ2-3|TRBD1|16|-|TRBV6-4
TGTGCCAGCAGTGACACCCCGGGACAGTCCACAGATACGCAGTATTTT
CASSDTPGQSTDTQYF
>TRBJ1-6|-|12|-|TRBV30
TGTGCCTGGAGTGTGGAATTTTCACCCCTCCACTTT
CAWSVEFSPLHF
>TRBJ1-6|TRBD1|15|-|TRBV19
TGTGCCAGTAGTCGGGACGGACAGGGCAATTCACCCCTCCACTTT
CASSRDGQGNSPLHF
>TRBJ1-1|-|14|-|TRBV7-9
TGTGCCAGCAGCTTAGACAGGGTGAACACTGAAGCTTTCTTT
CASSLDRVNTEAFF
>TRBJ1-1|-|15|-|TRBV5-5
TGTGCCAGCAGCTTGGTTCGGAACATGAACACTGAAGCTTTCTTT
CASSLVRNMNTEAFF
>TRBJ1-1|-|14|-|TRBV15
TGTGCCACCAGCATAAGACAGGCAAACACTGAAGCTTTCTTT
CATSIRQANTEAFF
>TRBJ2-3|TRBD2|16|-|TRBV11-1
TGTGCCAGCAGCCATAGACTAGCGGAGGGAGCAGATACGCAGTATTTT
CASSHRLAEGADTQYF
>TRBJ1-1|-|14|-|TRBV19
TGTGCCAGTACCCCCCGTGGGGGGGGATCCGAAGCTTTCTTT
CASTPRGGGSEAFF
>TRBJ1-5|-|15|-|TRBV2
TGTGCCAGCAGCTCCCTTGTCACTCAGGAGCAGCCCCAGCATTTT
CASSSLVTQEQPQHF
>TRBJ1-2|-|16|-|TRBV4-3
TGCGCCAGCAGCCAAGATTTAGGGGCGAGGTTGAATGGCTACACCTTC
CASSQDLGARLNGYTF
>TRBJ2-7|-|15|-|TRBV5-1
TGCGCCAGCAGCTTGGAGGGTGACGGGACGCACGAGCAGTACTTC
CASSLEGDGTHEQYF
>TRBJ1-6|-|12|-|TRBV4-3
TGCGCCAGCTCCAGGACATCTTCACCCCTCCACTTT
CASSRTSSPLHF
>TRBJ2-2|TRBD1|16|-|TRBV6-4
TGTGCCAGCAGTGACTCGGGACAGGGTAACACCGGGGAGCTGTTTTTT
CASSDSGQGNTGELFF
>TRBJ1-1|TRBD1|14|-|TRBV4-1
TGCGCCAGCAGTCGGGACAGGCCGAACACTGAAGCTTTCTTT
CASSRDRPNTEAFF
>TRBJ2-1|TRBD1|15|-|TRBV7-2
TGTGCCAGCAGCTTGGGGCCGGGGGACAGGGCGGAGCAGTTCTTC
CASSLGPGDRAEQFF
>TRBJ2-2|TRBD1|15|-|TRBV7-8
TGTGCCAGCAGCTCCACAGGGGTGGGCACCGGGGAGCTGTTTTTT
CASSSTGVGTGELFF
>TRBJ2-3|-|13|once|TRBV19
TGTGCCACCTCACCGGTGGGCACAGATACGCAGTATTTT
CATSPVGTDTQYF
>TRBJ2-7|-|14|-|TRBV5-1
TGCGCCAGCAGCGCTACAGGTTTCCCTTACGAGCAGTACTTC
CASSATGFPYEQYF
>TRBJ2-7|TRBD1|14|-|TRBV7-9
TGTGCCAGCAGCTCGGACAGGGAACCCTACGAGCAGTACTTC
CASSSDREPYEQYF
>TRBJ1-5|-|14|-|TRBV11-2
TGTGCCAGCAGCTTAGGGATACACAATCAGCCCCAGCATTTT
CASSLGIHNQPQHF
>TRBJ1-2|-|14|once|TRBV9
TGTGCCAGCAGCGCATTAGACAACCACTATGGCTACACCTTC
CASSALDNHYGYTF
>TRBJ2-4|-|19|-|TRBV4-3
TGCGCCAGCAGCCCATCCGGGACTCCAAAATCAGGAGCCAAAAACATTCAGTACTTC
CASSPSGTPKSGAKNIQYF
>TRBJ2-5|TRBD2|16|-|TRBV5-1
TGCGCCAGCAGCGGTGCACTAGCGGGGGTCCAAGAGACCCAGTACTTC
CASSGALAGVQETQYF
>TRBJ2-7|TRBD1|19|few|TRBV7-9
TGTGCCAGCAGCCAAACCCCAGGGACAGGGGGCTTCGTAGCCTACGAGCAGTACTTC
CASSQTPGTGGFVAYEQYF
>TRBJ2-5|TRBD2|17|-|TRBV3-1/TRBV3-2
TGTGCCAGCAGCCGCCCCCGGGTGCTAGCGGGGCAAGAGACCCAGTACTTC
CASSRPRVLAGQETQYF
>TRBJ1-1|-|12|once|TRBV28
TGTGCCAGCTCAGGGGTGTACACTGAAGCTTTCTTT
CASSGVYTEAFF
>TRBJ2-7|TRBD1|14|-|TRBV9
TGTGCCAGCAGCGCGACAGGGGGCGAGGACGAGCAGTACTTC
CASSATGGEDEQYF